This TCR beta chain was found in a study of blood T cell repertoires in COVID-19. About the research overall: Both acute and convalescent COVID-19 samples were obtained from the United States, Italy and Spain.

CDR1 and CDR2 from the germline V gene are SEHNR and FQNEAQ (reference sequence). This CDR3 has 17 residues. The J segment lost 1 base and the V segment lost 0 bases, leaving 3 bases of the junction unmatched. Repertoires were generated with immunoSEQ multiplex PCR, while TCRdb's copy carries only in-frame clones and drops some. This sample yields about 300,000 clones, of which around 84% are seen a single time; almost 1.5% belongs to the top ten. The J gene is TRBJ2-1, the V gene TRBV7-9; 10 bases align to TRBD2. The clonotype originates from a human donor with COVID-19, enrolled during active disease. The donor label of this sample is uncertain. What was sequenced was peripheral blood. The CDR3 DNA reads TGTGCCAGCAGCTTAGCGCGAGCGGGAGGGTCCTACAATGAGCAGTTCTTC. It codes for CASSLARAGGSYNEQFF.